This TCR beta chain is drawn from a study of T cells in Graves' hyperthyroidism and ophthalmopathy (dated by TCRdb to between 2018 and 2021). Turning to the overall study: Peripheral blood was collected at initial diagnosis, before any treatment. For training and testing, the 95 to 100 patients in the discovery cohort were randomly divided in a 7:3 ratio. An independent validation cohort of fewer than 20 hyperthyroidism patients and approximately 16 patients who later progressed to ophthalmopathy tested prospective prediction of ophthalmopathy. TCR V-J signatures able to tell the groups apart were searched for in a discovery cohort of 90 to 100 patients, of whom around 43 had Graves' ophthalmopathy and roughly 57 had stable Graves' hyperthyroidism. Thyroid tissue and blood T-cell repertoires from six Graves' hyperthyroidism patients were also compared in the study. Following sampling, methimazole starting at 30 mg daily was given to hyperthyroidism patients, and high-dose intravenous methylprednisolone was given to ophthalmopathy patients. According to the paper, TCR Vbeta CDR3 sequencing was carried out on 120 to 150 peripheral blood samples, which came from fewer than 50 ophthalmopathy, around 75 hyperthyroidism and roughly 17 progressor patients.

V ends up 5 bases short and J 6 bases short, with an unmatched junction base count of 10. The CDR3 spans 15 residues, from the cysteine through the phenylalanine. CDR3 DNA is the only sequence kept; it has 45 bases, read in frame from the first base. From a lookup of the germline V gene (reference sequence), CDR1 and CDR2 are LNHNV and YYDKDF. Concerning this clonotype itself: Its target antigen remains unknown. Base-call qualities are not available, and no considerably larger clone is one nucleotide away.

What the study reported, not specific to this receptor: No statistical method was used to fix the sample size in advance, and group allocation was not hidden from the investigators. During validation, the model predicted progression to ophthalmopathy a median of about 5.9 months ahead of onset, with around 65% sensitivity and roughly 72% specificity. A 13 V-J signature model separated ophthalmopathy from stable hyperthyroidism, with around 91% sensitivity and about 81% specificity in cross-validation and 80%/75% in testing. Most expanded thyroid clonotypes (frequency above 0.001) were also detected in blood, a finding suggesting that blood repertoires may reflect thyroid immune responses.

Ophthalmopathy patients had moderately to severely active disease, with a Clinical Activity Score of 3 or more, a NOSPECS grade of 4 or more, and a disease duration of less than 3 months. The study excluded patients with uncontrolled infections, other autoimmune diseases, pregnancy or lactation. Diagnoses were based on clinical symptoms, serum thyroxine and TRAb, thyroid ultrasound and orbital computed tomography. PBMCs were isolated from about 10 ml of fresh peripheral blood by Ficoll-Paque density gradient centrifugation. Total RNA was extracted using Trizol reagent, and RNA quality was assessed on an Agilent 2100 Bioanalyzer. Amplification of TCR beta CDR3 regions was carried out from RNA transcripts. A first-round RT-PCR of the TCR CDR3 used the HTBI primer set with the Qiagen OneStep RT-PCR kit. A second multiplex PCR round built the libraries, followed by size selection and purification. The libraries were sequenced on an Illumina HiSeq2000 using paired-end 100 bp reads. The original pipeline was this. Raw data were processed with SOAPnuke, discarding reads with adapters, uncalled bases, mean Phred below 15, or no exact constant-primer or identifier match. High-quality paired reads were merged with COPE v1.2.5, and unique nucleotide sequences were defined as clonotypes. Clonotypes were aligned to IMGT TRBV, TRBD and TRBJ reference segments using MiTCR v1.1. Analysis was restricted to V-J combinations with a frequency above 0.0001, which covered about 99% of repertoires. A TCS score was defined as the ratio of F50 (clonal expansion) to E x V (chaos), with BLOSUM62-based TCRdist applied between CDR3 peptides within each V-J. Welch's t-statistics and random forest reduced 500 to 550 V-J features to 13, which were used in a naive Bayes classifier (R e1071). The public reads were reprocessed in TCRdb via fastp at Q25 and MiXCR, keeping in-frame beta chains. Rows with one shared CDR3 protein collapse into an entry with the most common genes and DNA. These V and J calls derive from TCRdb rather than the authors' analysis. This sample is represented by 450,000 to 650,000 distinct CDR3 sequences; 15% to 20% of them were singletons. Jointly, the top ten make up 17% of the sample.

The clonotype originates from a woman in her late teens or twenties with Graves' ophthalmopathy. Material: blood. The sequence joins TRBV15 to TRBJ2-1; 7 of the junction bases match TRBD1. The DNA sequence reads TGTGCCACCAGCCCAATGAGGGCAGGGGGCAATGAGCAGTTCTTC. Its amino acids are CATSPMRAGGNEQFF.